This T cell receptor beta chain is drawn from a study of T cells in Graves' hyperthyroidism and ophthalmopathy (dated by TCRdb to about 2019). For the study in its entirety: Peripheral blood samples were taken at initial diagnosis, before any treatment was given. To identify distinguishing TCR V-J signatures, a discovery cohort of around 100 patients was used, comprising 40 to 45 with Graves' ophthalmopathy and 55 to 65 with stable Graves' hyperthyroidism. Prospective prediction of ophthalmopathy was tested in an independent validation cohort consisting of fewer than 20 hyperthyroidism patients and approximately 16 patients who later progressed to ophthalmopathy. The 100 discovery patients were randomly split 7:3 into training and test sets. In several Graves' hyperthyroidism patients, the study also compared T-cell repertoires from thyroid tissue with T-cell repertoires from blood. Once sampling was done, hyperthyroidism patients were given methimazole at a starting dose of 30 mg daily, whereas ophthalmopathy patients were given high-dose intravenous methylprednisolone. TCR Vbeta CDR3 sequencing of approximately 140 peripheral blood samples (over 40 ophthalmopathy, around 80 hyperthyroidism and roughly 17 progressor patients) is reported in the paper.

Amplification of TCR beta CDR3 regions was carried out from RNA transcripts. The TCR CDR3 was subjected to a first round of RT-PCR using the HTBI primer set and the Qiagen OneStep RT-PCR kit. The libraries were constructed in a second round of multiplex PCR and then size-selected and purified. Libraries were sequenced paired-end with 100 bp reads on an Illumina HiSeq2000. The original pipeline was this. SOAPnuke was used to process the raw data, removing reads that contained adapters or uncalled bases, had a mean Phred below 15, or lacked an exact match to the constant primer or identifier. COPE v1.2.5 was used to merge the high-quality paired reads, and each unique nucleotide sequence was defined as a clonotype. Clonotypes were aligned to IMGT TRBV, TRBD and TRBJ reference segments using MiTCR v1.1. The analysis included only V-J combinations with a frequency above 0.0001, which together covered around 99% of the repertoires. The TCS score was defined as the ratio of F50 (clonal expansion) to E x V (chaos), calculated using BLOSUM62-based TCRdist between CDR3 peptides within each V-J. Welch's t-statistics and random forest reduced fewer than 600 V-J features to 10 to 15, which were used in a naive Bayes classifier (R e1071). TCRdb trimmed public reads at Q25 via fastp, called clones via MiXCR and kept in-frame beta chains. Every distinct CDR3 protein forms one entry, paired with its most common genes and DNA. For this entry, the V and J calls and clone size follow TCRdb and not the study's own pipeline. The sample table contains 300,000 to 450,000 distinct CDR3 sequences; only one count was recorded for around 15% of them. Clones ranked in the top ten supply roughly a fifth of the sample.

Moderately to severely active disease, a Clinical Activity Score of at least 3, a NOSPECS grade of at least 4, and a duration under 3 months were present in ophthalmopathy patients. Patients with uncontrolled infections, other autoimmune diseases, pregnancy or lactation were excluded. Diagnoses were established on the basis of clinical symptoms, serum thyroxine and TRAb, thyroid ultrasound, and orbital computed tomography. PBMCs were isolated from about 10 ml of fresh peripheral blood by Ficoll-Paque density gradient centrifugation. Total RNA was extracted using Trizol reagent, and RNA quality was assessed on an Agilent 2100 Bioanalyzer. Findings and caveats that apply to the study as a whole: In cross-validation, a model built on a 13 V-J signature told ophthalmopathy apart from stable hyperthyroidism with under 90% sensitivity and 81% to 82% specificity, and in testing the same model reached 80%/75%. In validation, progression to ophthalmopathy was predicted by the model with almost 71% sensitivity and roughly 76% specificity, a median of roughly 6 months before onset. No statistical method was used to set the sample size in advance, and investigators knew the group allocation. Blood samples also contained most of the expanded thyroid clonotypes (frequency above 0.001), which suggests that blood repertoires may reflect thyroid immune responses.

The germline V gene specifies SGHRS as CDR1 and YFSETQ as CDR2. The CDR3 spans 14 residues, from the cysteine through the phenylalanine. The sequence is cut down to CDR3 DNA, 42 bases in frame from base 1. Unmatched junction bases come to 7, with V trimmed by 4 bases and J by 8 bases. Comments on this clonotype: Its antigen is currently not known. Per-base qualities were not stored, and no clone one base away is much larger.

The chain is encoded by TRBV5-1 joined to TRBJ2-1, with 9 junctional bases fitting TRBD2. Sequenced material: blood. This receptor was obtained from a woman aged 25 to 39 with Graves' ophthalmopathy. The DNA sequence follows: TGCGCCAGCAGCGCGCGGGAGGGCCTAGATGAGCAGTTCTTC. This is translated as CASSAREGLDEQFF.